The 30 T cell receptor beta chains below were found in one sample sequenced in a study of cytomegalovirus exposure and HLA in healthy donors. TCRdb keeps only in-frame clones here, not all; method: immunoSEQ multiplex PCR. The sample has about 98,000 clones; about 88% are singletons. The sequencing input was PBMCs. The receptors come from a young man in good health and CMV-seropositive.

The V and J genes are TRBV5-6 and TRBJ2-7; a weak D match, TRBD1 (6 bases). Between the trimmed V and J ends, which lost 4 bases and 0 bases, there was a span of 11 bases. In germline, CDR1 is SGHDT, CDR2 YYEEEE. The CDR3 sequence is 14 residues long. The CDR3 reads CASSGGQNSYEQYF. The CDR3 DNA reads as TGTGCCAGCAGCGGCGGACAGAACTCCTACGAGCAGTACTTC. Based on the CDR3 plus reference TRBV5-6 and TRBJ2-7, the full variable domain is DAGVTQSPTHLIKTRGQQVTLRCSPKSGHDTVSWYQQALGQGPQFIFQYYEEEERQRGNFPDRFSGHQFPNYSSELNVNALLLGDSALYLCASSGGQNSYEQYFGPGTRLTVT.

J is TRBJ1-5 and V is TRBV5-8; TRBD1 is a possible D gene (5 bases). This CDR3 spans 17 amino acids. Looked up from germline, CDR1 is SGHTS and CDR2 is YDEGEE. The V end lost 2 bases, the J end lost 0 bases, and 15 bases lay between the germline ends. The CDR3 protein is CASSFKGMGHSNQPQHF. Written as DNA, the CDR3 is TGTGCCAGCAGCTTTAAAGGGATGGGGCATAGCAATCAGCCCCAGCATTTT.

CDR3 nucleotide sequence: TGTGCCATTACCGGGACAGCTTCCTACGAGCAGTACTTC. It yields the protein CAITGTASYEQYF. V and J are TRBV2 and TRBJ2-7, with 7 bases fitting TRBD1. The CDR3 loop spans 13 amino acids. Trimming cost V 10 bases and J 1 base; bases outside gene matches: 7. Germline lookup yields CDR1 SNHLY and CDR2 FYNNEI.

The chain combines TRBV25-1 with TRBJ2-7; TRBD1 matches at 8 bases. With the DNA end fitting TRBJ2-1 better, the J assignment may be wrong. The CDR3 spans 13 residues. Germline V gives CDR1 MGHDK, CDR2 SYGVNS. CDR3 sequence: CASSTGGYNEQFF. The CDR3 nucleotides read TGTGCCAGCAGTACAGGGGGCTACAATGAGCAGTTCTTC.

The V and J genes are TRBV27 and TRBJ2-5, with 8 bases matching TRBD1. This CDR3 spans 16 amino acids. J was trimmed by 3 bases and V by 5 bases; bases with no gene match: 11. Germline V CDR1 and CDR2: MNHEY, SMNVEV (reference sequence). This chain's CDR3 is CASSRNHGQGEETQYF. The CDR3 nucleotides are TGTGCCAGCAGTCGAAACCACGGACAGGGAGAAGAGACCCAGTACTTC.

The chain uses TRBV19 and TRBJ1-1; perhaps TRBD1 as D (5 bases). Germline lookup yields CDR1 LNHDA and CDR2 SQIVND (reference sequence). V gave up 5 bases and J gave up 1 base, with 11 bases separating them. The CDR3 is 14 amino acids. The CDR3 sequence is CASSFQGGNTEAFF. The CDR3 nucleotides read TGTGCCAGTAGTTTCCAGGGAGGGAACACTGAAGCTTTCTTT.

The genes are TRBV5-6 and TRBJ1-1; D uncertain. Germline V gene lookup returns CDR1 SGHDT and CDR2 YYEEEE. Trimming left V 0 bases short and J 2 bases short, with 8 bases between. The CDR3 length is 14 residues. The CDR3 nucleotides read TGTGCCAGCAGCTTGGCTGAGGTCAACACTGAAGCTTTCTTT. It encodes CASSLAEVNTEAFF.

This clone appeared once. The J gene is TRBJ2-1, the V gene TRBV7-3, with 9 bases that match TRBD2. The CDR3 sequence is 16 residues long. Germline trimming cut 4 bases from V and 9 bases from J; bases unmatched to any gene: 13. Germline values: CDR1 SGHTA, CDR2 FQGTGA. The CDR3 DNA follows: TGTGCCAGCAGCTCAACCCGAGCGGGAGGAGTTGGTGAGCAGTTCTTC. Residues: CASSSTRAGGVGEQFF.

This chain's CDR3 is CASSPSTGAADTQYF. In DNA, the CDR3 is TGTGCCAGCAGTCCATCTACAGGGGCCGCAGATACGCAGTATTTT. The V call is TRBV5-4, the J call TRBJ2-3; 7 nucleotides line up with TRBD1. The germline CDR1 and CDR2 sequences are SGHNT and YYREEE (reference sequence). The CDR3 has 15 amino acids. Trimming took 5 bases from V and 4 from J; bases not matched to a gene: 10.

This clone has only a few counts. The genes are TRBV5-6 and TRBJ1-1, with 8 bases identical to TRBD1. The V and J ends lost 0 bases and 10 bases, in that order; junction bases with no gene match: 2. The CDR3 contains 12 residues. CDR1 is SGHDT and CDR2 is YYEEEE in the germline V gene. CDR3: CASSLGDRGAFF. The CDR3 region has the DNA TGTGCCAGCAGCTTGGGAGACAGGGGAGCTTTCTTT.

The chain links TRBV7-9 to TRBJ2-7; 7 bases are a match to TRBD1. CDR3 length: 14 amino acids. The germline V gene encodes CDR1 SEHNR and CDR2 FQNEAQ (reference sequence). The trim removed 5 bases at V and 2 bases at J, leaving 6 bases unmatched. The CDR3 sequence: CASSTPGQTYEQYF. DNA for the CDR3: TGTGCCAGCAGCACGCCGGGACAGACCTACGAGCAGTACTTC.

This clone appeared a single time. This chain joins TRBV11-3 and TRBJ2-2; 11 nucleotides agree with TRBD1. V was pared by 5 bases and J by 3 bases, with 8 bases of the junction left unmatched. This CDR3 has 17 amino acids. CDR1 SGHNT and CDR2 YENEEA come from the germline V gene. The CDR3 loop is CASSPGQGAKYTGELFF. For the CDR3, the DNA is TGTGCCAGCAGCCCCGGACAGGGGGCGAAATACACCGGGGAGCTGTTTTTT.

The chain joins TRBV6-6 to TRBJ2-1, with D perhaps TRBD1 (7 bases). Trimming pared 6 bases from V and 8 bases from J, leaving 14 bases between. Germline V CDR1 and CDR2: MNHNY, SVGAGI (reference sequence). This CDR3 region has 13 residues. CDR3 nucleotides: TGTGCCAGCAGGTTTCAGGGGGAGGATGAGCAGTTCTTC. It translates to CASRFQGEDEQFF.

The rearrangement links TRBV19 to TRBJ2-7; 9 nucleotides line up with TRBD2. The trim removed 2 bases at V and 4 bases at J, leaving 6 bases unmatched. CDR1 and CDR2 from the germline V gene are LNHDA and SQIVND (reference sequence). The CDR3 loop spans 15 amino acids. CDR3 loop: CASSIFPSGAYEQYF. CDR3 sequence (DNA): TGTGCCAGTAGTATATTCCCTAGCGGGGCTTACGAGCAGTACTTC.

This clone was counted a few times. This sequence joins TRBV7-6 and TRBJ2-7, with D possibly matching TRBD2 (6 bases). With 1 base removed from V and 2 bases from J, the gap between germline ends came to 12 bases. The V gene's germline CDR1 is SGHVS and CDR2 FNYEAQ. CDR3 length: 15 residues. For the CDR3, the DNA is TGTGCCAGCAGCTTAGGGGCGGGGACGCCCTACGAGCAGTACTTC. As protein: CASSLGAGTPYEQYF.

The J gene is TRBJ2-5, the V gene TRBV7-2; 10 bases fit TRBD2. In germline, CDR1 is SGHTA, CDR2 FQGNSA. The CDR3 loop spans 16 amino acids. V lost 1 base to trimming and J lost 4 bases; unmatched junction nucleotides: 6. The CDR3 DNA is TGTGCCAGCAGCTTAGAAGCGGGAGGGCCTTTAGAGACCCAGTACTTC. This encodes CASSLEAGGPLETQYF.

As regards this clone: Germline is not matched at one junction end, which may reflect a read error. The chain combines TRBV18 with TRBJ2-1, with 8 bases aligning to TRBD1. The CDR3 contains 13 residues. Germline V lookup: CDR1 KGHSH, CDR2 LQKENI. CDR3 coding DNA: TGTGCCAGCTCACCAGGGACAGGACTACTACTTATCTTC. It is translated as CASSPGTGLLLIF.

The V and J genes are TRBV5-1 and TRBJ1-6; 7 nucleotides align to TRBD1. Germline-derived CDR1 and CDR2 are SGHRS and YFSETQ. This CDR3 is 14 amino acids long. The trim removed 4 bases at V and 7 bases at J, leaving 5 bases unmatched. CDR3 DNA: TGCGCCAGCAGCGAGAGGACAGGAAATTCACCCCTCCACTTT. Translated, it gives CASSERTGNSPLHF. Based on the CDR3 plus reference TRBV5-1 and TRBJ1-6, the full variable domain is KAGVTQTPRYLIKTRGQQVTLSCSPISGHRSVSWYQQTPGQGLQFLFEYFSETQRNKGNFPGRFSGRQFSNSRSEMNVSTLELGDSALYLCASSERTGNSPLHFGNGTRLTVT.

The chain recombines TRBV14 with TRBJ2-7, with TRBD2 matching over 8 bases. V gave up 1 base and J gave up 6 bases; unmatched junction bases: 2. The germline CDR1 and CDR2 sequences are SGHDN and FVKESK. CDR3 length: 13 amino acids. The CDR3 DNA reads as TGTGCCAGCAGCCAAGTACGGGAGGGCGAGCAGTACTTC. Translation: CASSQVREGEQYF.

This clone was recorded once. V and J are TRBV4-3 and TRBJ1-6, with D hard to call. Trimming took off 5 bases at V and 10 bases at J, with 30 bases between the two ends. This CDR3 contains 19 residues. Germline loops: CDR1 LGHNA, CDR2 YSLEER. The CDR3 DNA sequence: TGCGCCAGCAGCAACCTACCCTCCGGCCCCCAGGCCAATTTATCACCCCTCCACTTT. Translating gives CASSNLPSGPQANLSPLHF.

The CDR3 coding sequence is TGTGCCAGCAGCCAAGTCGTCAATTCACCCCTCCACTTT. Residues: CASSQVVNSPLHF. The chain carries TRBV4-2 and TRBJ1-6; D remains unclear. The germline V and J ends were trimmed by 1 base and 7 bases, with 5 bases remaining between them. CDR3 length equals 13 residues. In germline, CDR1 is LGHNA, CDR2 YNFKEQ.

The V and J genes are TRBV9 and TRBJ2-2; 8 bases fit TRBD1. V was pared by 3 bases and J by 4 bases, with 8 bases of the junction left unmatched. There are 16 residues in the CDR3. CDR1 SGDLS and CDR2 YYNGEE come from the germline V gene. For the CDR3, the DNA is TGTGCCAGCAGCGCTTCAGGGGGCGTTGGCACCGGGGAGCTGTTTTTT. This codes for CASSASGGVGTGELFF.

V gene TRBV2 combines with J gene TRBJ2-1; 12 bases align to TRBD2. This CDR3 contains 14 residues. Germline CDR1 and CDR2: SNHLY and FYNNEI. The junction had 3 bases not matched to a gene; V was cut back by 5 bases and J by 7 bases. The CDR3 DNA reads as TGTGCCAGCAGTTGGACTAGCGGGAAAAATGAGCAGTTCTTC. Translated: CASSWTSGKNEQFF.

This chain uses TRBV5-1 with TRBJ2-3; 7 nucleotides match TRBD2. The CDR3 runs 15 residues. Germline V gene lookup returns CDR1 SGHRS and CDR2 YFSETQ. V lost 0 bases and J lost 1; bases outside the gene matches: 2. This chain's CDR3 is CASSLGAGGTDTQYF. CDR3 sequence (DNA): TGCGCCAGCAGCTTGGGGGCGGGAGGCACAGATACGCAGTATTTT. The full variable domain, with the rest looked up from reference TRBV5-1 and TRBJ2-3, is KAGVTQTPRYLIKTRGQQVTLSCSPISGHRSVSWYQQTPGQGLQFLFEYFSETQRNKGNFPGRFSGRQFSNSRSEMNVSTLELGDSALYLCASSLGAGGTDTQYFGPGTRLTVL.

The chain recombines TRBV28 with TRBJ2-1; a weak D match, TRBD2 (6 bases). V was shortened by 7 bases and J by 7 bases, with 11 bases between the two germline ends. The CDR3 contains 12 residues. Germline CDR1 and CDR2: MDHEN and SYDVKM. CDR3 coding DNA: TGTGCCAGCACGGGAGAATTGAATGAGCAGTTCTTC. It specifies CASTGELNEQFF.

This clone was counted only a few times. The chain uses TRBV4-2 and TRBJ1-1; the D is unclear. V lost 2 bases to trimming and J lost 5 bases, with 9 bases between them. In germline, CDR1 is LGHNA, CDR2 YNFKEQ. This CDR3 region has 13 residues. CDR3 sequence: CASSQSLDTEAFF. Here the CDR3 DNA reads TGTGCCAGCAGCCAAAGTCTAGATACTGAAGCTTTCTTT.

This chain joins TRBV28 and TRBJ1-1, with 9 bases that match TRBD1. The CDR3 has 14 residues. Unmatched junction bases numbered 8, after V lost 5 bases and J lost 7 bases. CDR1 MDHEN and CDR2 SYDVKM come from the germline V gene. CDR3 nucleotide sequence: TGTGCCAGCAGTCACTCCGGGACAGGGATTGAAGCTTTCTTT. This encodes CASSHSGTGIEAFF.

The V and J genes are TRBV28 and TRBJ2-7; D not resolved. The CDR3 covers 14 residues. Germline lookup yields CDR1 MDHEN and CDR2 SYDVKM. Trimming took 1 base from V and 1 from J, leaving 8 bases between them. In DNA, the CDR3 is TGTGCCAGCAGTTTATTGACTGCTTCCTACGAGCAGTACTTC. This encodes CASSLLTASYEQYF.

V and J are TRBV6-4 and TRBJ2-3; TRBD2 agrees at 9 bases. Germline V gives CDR1 MRHNA, CDR2 SNTAGT. V shed 0 bases and J 2 bases; nucleotides not matched to a gene: 0. The CDR3 is made up of 15 amino acids. CDR3 sequence reads: CASSDSGLATDTQYF. CDR3 in DNA: TGTGCCAGCAGTGACTCGGGACTAGCCACAGATACGCAGTATTTT.

V gene TRBV25-1 combines with J gene TRBJ1-1; D gene unclear. Germline CDR1 and CDR2: MGHDK and SYGVNS. CDR3 length: 15 amino acids. The V end was cut by 0 bases, the J end by 1 base, with 9 bases between. The CDR3 DNA reads TGTGCCAGCAGTGAATATGGGCACCCGAACACTGAAGCTTTCTTT. Translation: CASSEYGHPNTEAFF.